This T cell receptor beta chain was documented in a study of blood T cell repertoires in COVID-19. Overall study context: Sources were T cells, B-cell-depleted T cells, or PBMCs; the material itself was cDNA or gDNA.

As originally analysed: Reference gene primers were amplified, and this amplification served to estimate nucleated cell counts. Sequencing was performed with immunoSEQ multiplex PCR; in TCRdb, only in-frame clones are kept and a portion is missing. V and J calls and clone size are given by that table; D and trimming were obtained from the DNA. The sample contains some 100,000 clones, around 82% of which appear only once. The CDR3 has 15 amino acids. Trimming cost V 6 bases and J 7 bases; bases outside gene matches: 6. The germline V gene encodes CDR1 SNHLY and CDR2 FYNNEI. The sequenced material came from peripheral blood. The rearrangement uses TRBV2 and TRBJ2-2, with TRBD2 matching over 12 bases. The source is a man in his fifties with active or convalescent COVID-19. This chain's CDR3 is CASRSSGGAYGELFF. CDR3 in DNA: TGTGCCAGCAGATCTAGCGGGGGGGCATACGGGGAGCTGTTTTTT.